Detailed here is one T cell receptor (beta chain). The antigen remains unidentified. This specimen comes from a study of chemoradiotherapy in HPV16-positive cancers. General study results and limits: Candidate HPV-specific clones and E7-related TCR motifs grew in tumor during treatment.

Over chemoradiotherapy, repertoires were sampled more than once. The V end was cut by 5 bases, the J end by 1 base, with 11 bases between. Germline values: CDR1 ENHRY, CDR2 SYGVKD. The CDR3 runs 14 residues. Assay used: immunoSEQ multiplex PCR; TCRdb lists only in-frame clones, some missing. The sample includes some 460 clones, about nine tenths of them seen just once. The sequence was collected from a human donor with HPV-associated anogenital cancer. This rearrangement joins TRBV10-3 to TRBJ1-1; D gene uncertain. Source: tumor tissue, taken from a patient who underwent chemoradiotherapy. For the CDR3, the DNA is TGTGCCATCAGTTCCTTGGCAGGGAACACTGAAGCTTTCTTT. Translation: CAISSLAGNTEAFF.